This TCR beta chain was found in a study of cytomegalovirus exposure and HLA in healthy donors. Study results and caveats: Beyond CMV serostatus, there was no information to go on about immune exposure. Rare TCR sequences predominated, though certain public TCRs were found in many donors.

All donors participated as healthy donors of bone marrow. Comment on this clone: Its target is unknown.

Germline V lookup: CDR1 SNHLY, CDR2 FYNNEI. V was cut by 7 bases and J by 4 bases, with 19 bases left in between. This CDR3 is 15 amino acids long. Primers: 60 Vbeta forward and 13 Jbeta reverse. The authors' processing: In a later analysis, the count reached 74 million or so unique TCR beta chains, with 8.5 million to 14 million shared. Only in-frame clones appear in the TCRdb table, and some are missing; sequencing was by immunoSEQ multiplex PCR. D and trimming come from the DNA, and the V and J calls and clone size come from that table. In the table there are over 200,000 clones, approximately 70% of which are singletons.

This clonotype originated in a man in his forties or fifties in good health and CMV-seropositive. The V call is TRBV2, the J call TRBJ1-2; perhaps TRBD1 as D (5 bases). Sample: PBMCs. CDR3 DNA sequence: TGTGCCAGCAAGGTTAGGGAGGGGACTGGCTATGGCTACACCTTC. Translating gives CASKVREGTGYGYTF. The variable domain in full, with the rest retrieved from reference TRBV2 and TRBJ1-2, is EPEVTQTPSHQVTQMGQEVILRCVPISNHLYFYWYRQILGQKVEFLVSFYNNEISEKSEIFDDQFSVERPDGSNFTLKIRSTKLEDSAMYFCASKVREGTGYGYTFGSGTRLTVV.